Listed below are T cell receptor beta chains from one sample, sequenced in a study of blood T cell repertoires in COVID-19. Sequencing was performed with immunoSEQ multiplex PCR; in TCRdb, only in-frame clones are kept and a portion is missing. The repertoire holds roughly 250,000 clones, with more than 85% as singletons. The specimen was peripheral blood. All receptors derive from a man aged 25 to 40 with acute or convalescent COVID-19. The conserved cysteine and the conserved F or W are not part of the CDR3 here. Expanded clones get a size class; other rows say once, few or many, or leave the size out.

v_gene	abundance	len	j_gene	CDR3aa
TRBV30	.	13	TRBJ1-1	AWSVFPRQITEAF
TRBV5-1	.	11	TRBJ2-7	ASSWGGSYEQY
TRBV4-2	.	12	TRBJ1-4	ASRRQTQGEKLF
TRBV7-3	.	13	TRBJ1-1	ASSLVGQANTEAF
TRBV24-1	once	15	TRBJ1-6	ATSALRVSSYNSPLH
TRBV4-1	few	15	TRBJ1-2	ASSQDRLPQSIYGYT
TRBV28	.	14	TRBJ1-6	ASSPGQGFYNSPLH
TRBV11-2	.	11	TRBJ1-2	ASSPAGGYGYT
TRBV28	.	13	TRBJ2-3	ASSSWAGGDGTQY
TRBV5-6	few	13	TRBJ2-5	ASRFLGGAQETQY
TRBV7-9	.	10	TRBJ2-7	ASSTGAYEQY
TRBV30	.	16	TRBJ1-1	AWSIWSGKGLKYTEAF
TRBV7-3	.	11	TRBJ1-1	ASSLTRNTEAF
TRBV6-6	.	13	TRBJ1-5	ASSIQARANQPQH
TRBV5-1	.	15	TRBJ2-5	ASSLAGASGSRETQY
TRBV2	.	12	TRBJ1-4	ASRDDRGNEKLF
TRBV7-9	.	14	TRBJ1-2	ASSLARQGYSYGYT
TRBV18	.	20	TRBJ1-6	ASSPRSSPQGTLHSYNSPLH
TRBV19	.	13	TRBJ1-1	ASSQQGAGNTEAF
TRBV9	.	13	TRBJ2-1	ASSVRDRGVNEQF
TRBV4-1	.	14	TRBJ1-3	ASSQGSGGGGNTIY
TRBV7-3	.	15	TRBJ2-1	ASSLTASGGSYNEQF
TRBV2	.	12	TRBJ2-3	ASTERGLTDTQY
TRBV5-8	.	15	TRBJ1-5	ASSPNLPGTWNQPQH
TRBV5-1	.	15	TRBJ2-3	ASSLAGTTASTDTQY
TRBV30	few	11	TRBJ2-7	AWSVLRDYEQY
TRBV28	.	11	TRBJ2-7	ASQTGGTYEQY
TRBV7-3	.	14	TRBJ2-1	ASSLPGLAGGNEQF
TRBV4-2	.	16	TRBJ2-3	ASSQDRVAGVLPDTQY
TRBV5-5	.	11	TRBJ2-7	ASATTGDYEQY
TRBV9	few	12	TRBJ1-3	ASSPQGTGNTIY
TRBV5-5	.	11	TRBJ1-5	ASSLMFGQPQH
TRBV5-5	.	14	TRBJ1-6	ASTKERGRGNSPLH
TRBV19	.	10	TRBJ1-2	ASTSGDYGYT
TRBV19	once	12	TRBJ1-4	ASSSQGAGEKLF
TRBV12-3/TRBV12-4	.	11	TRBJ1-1	ASSLVQGMEAF
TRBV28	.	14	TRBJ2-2	ASSLILQGGGGELF
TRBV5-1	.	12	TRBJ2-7	ASSLDREGSEQY
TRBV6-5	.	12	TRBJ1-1	ASSSVGRNTEAF
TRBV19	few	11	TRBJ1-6	ASKTGWNSPLH
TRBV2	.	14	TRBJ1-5	ASSASTGVSNQPQH
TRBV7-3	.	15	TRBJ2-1	ASSLTGESGRYNEQF
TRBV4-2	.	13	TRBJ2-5	ASSQDPSGGETQY
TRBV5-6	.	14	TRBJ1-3	ASSRVDRNLGNTIY
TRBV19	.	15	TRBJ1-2	ASSQLGQGVPVYGYT
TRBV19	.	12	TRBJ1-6	ASSETGRRSPLH
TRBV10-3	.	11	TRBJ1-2	AISGQQSYGYT
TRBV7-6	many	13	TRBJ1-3	ASSLTGGSGNTIY
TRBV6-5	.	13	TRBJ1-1	ASSVTLTENTEAF